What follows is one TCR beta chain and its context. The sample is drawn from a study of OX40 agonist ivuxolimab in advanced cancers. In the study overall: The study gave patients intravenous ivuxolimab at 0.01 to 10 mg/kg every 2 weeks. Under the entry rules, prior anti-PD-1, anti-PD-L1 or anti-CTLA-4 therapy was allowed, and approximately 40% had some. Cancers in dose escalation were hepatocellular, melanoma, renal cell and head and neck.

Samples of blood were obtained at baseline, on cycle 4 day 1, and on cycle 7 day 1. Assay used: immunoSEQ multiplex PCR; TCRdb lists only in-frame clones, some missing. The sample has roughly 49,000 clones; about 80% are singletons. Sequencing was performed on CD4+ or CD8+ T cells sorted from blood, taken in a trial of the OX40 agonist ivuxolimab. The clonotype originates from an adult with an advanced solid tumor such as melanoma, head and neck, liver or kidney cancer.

CDR3 residues: CASSRFASADYGYTF. The DNA for the CDR3 is TGCGCCAGCAGCCGTTTTGCGTCAGCGGACTATGGCTACACCTTC. The rearrangement uses TRBV5-1 and TRBJ1-2, with D unresolved. Germline V lookup: CDR1 SGHRS, CDR2 YFSETQ. Trimming removed 4 bases from V and 3 bases from J, with 16 bases in between. This CDR3 spans 15 amino acids.